The 14 T cell receptor beta chains reported below all come from one sample, sequenced in a study of regulatory T cells in long-lasting Graves disease. The authors built TCR beta libraries using iRepertoire HTBI primers and Arm-PCR of CDR3 regions. In TCRdb, the multiplex PCR reads were re-called with MiXCR into one record per CDR3 protein. The sample lists around 330,000 distinct CDR3 sequences, 15% to 20% occurring once. Regarding time point: newly diagnosed GD, antithyroid drugs for less than 3 months. PBMC-derived RNA was used for the TCR library. The sample was peripheral blood mononuclear cells (PBMCs), taken at new diagnosis, from a patient treated with antithyroid drugs. The receptors were sampled from a female donor with Graves disease.

J is TRBJ1-2 and V is TRBV29-1; weak D call: TRBD1 (5 bases). The CDR3 contains 12 residues. V lost 0 bases to trimming and J lost 5 bases, with 7 bases between them. Germline V gene lookup returns CDR1 SQVTM and CDR2 ANQGSEA. CDR3 nucleotides: TGCAGCGTTGAAGATCAGGGTTATGGCTACACCTTC. This sequence encodes CSVEDQGYGYTF.

This clonotype has more than one count but fewer than ten. This chain uses TRBV12-3 or TRBV12-4 with TRBJ2-3; 13 bases align to TRBD2. V gave up 6 bases and J gave up 6 bases; unmatched junction bases: 3. This CDR3 region has 14 residues. The CDR3 is CASRLAGGWDTQYF. The DNA of the CDR3 is TGTGCCAGCAGACTAGCGGGAGGGTGGGATACGCAGTATTTT.

This clonotype was counted many times. The chain carries TRBV7-2 and TRBJ1-2, with 7 bases lining up with TRBD1. CDR1 is SGHTA and CDR2 is FQGNSA in the germline V gene. The J segment lost 7 bases and the V segment lost 11 bases, leaving 13 bases of the junction unmatched. The CDR3 has 13 amino acids. DNA for the CDR3: TGTGCCTGGGCGACAGGGATTGTAACTGGCTACACCTTC. Translating it yields CAWATGIVTGYTF.

This clonotype appeared once. The chain uses TRBV2 and TRBJ2-5; D ambiguous. The CDR3 runs 11 residues. CDR1 and CDR2 from the germline V gene are SNHLY and FYNNEI. Trimming shortened V by 3 bases and J by 5 bases, and 4 bases separated the two germline ends. CDR3 sequence: CASSDVETQYF. The CDR3 nucleotides read TGTGCCAGCAGTGATGTGGAGACCCAGTACTTC.

The chain employs TRBV27 and TRBJ2-2, with 7 bases that match TRBD1. Per the germline V gene, CDR1 is MNHEY and CDR2 is SMNVEV (reference sequence). This CDR3 is built from 17 residues. The ends lost 8 bases at V and 6 bases at J; junction bases unmatched: 18. In DNA, the CDR3 is TGTGCCAGCTCTCCTCTCGGGCGCCAGGGGGTTTCCGGGGAGCTGTTTTTT. It is translated as CASSPLGRQGVSGELFF.

This clonotype was observed a few times. The junction and the germline gene differ at one end; a read error may be behind it. The chain uses TRBV6-1 and TRBJ2-1; D ambiguous. The CDR3 covers 13 residues. The germline CDR1 and CDR2 sequences are MNHNS and SASEGT. The CDR3 is CASSLSSYNEQLF. The CDR3 DNA is TGTGCCAGTTCCCTGAGCTCCTACAATGAGCAGCTCTTC.

As concerns this clonotype: A read error is the likely source, as a far larger clone sits one nucleotide away. The V and J genes are TRBV11-3 and TRBJ2-1; TRBD2 matches at 10 bases. Per the germline V gene, CDR1 is SGHNT and CDR2 is YENEEA. V lost 4 bases, J lost 6 bases, and 6 bases stayed unmatched. The CDR3 has 15 amino acids. The CDR3 DNA reads as TGTGCCAGCAGCTATCTAGCGGGAGACCCCAATGAGCAGTTCTTC. It specifies CASSYLAGDPNEQFF.

This clonotype was counted ten times or more. CDR3 protein: CASMERGGTGQPQHF. The DNA of the CDR3 is TGTGCCAGCATGGAAAGAGGGGGAACAGGACAGCCCCAGCATTTT. The chain joins TRBV6-1 to TRBJ1-5, with D maybe TRBD1 (6 bases). V was trimmed by 7 bases and J by 7 bases, leaving 20 bases between them. Germline loops: CDR1 MNHNS, CDR2 SASEGT. The CDR3 extends over 15 amino acids.

This clonotype was detected many times. The rearrangement joins TRBV6-5 to TRBJ1-1; no reliable D call. The CDR3 runs 13 residues. The V end was cut by 0 bases, the J end by 4 bases, with 6 bases between. Germline loops: CDR1 MNHEY, CDR2 SVGAGI. CDR3: CASSYSRLTEAFF. The CDR3 DNA reads as TGTGCCAGCAGTTACTCGAGACTCACTGAAGCTTTCTTT.

This rearrangement joins TRBV6-1 to TRBJ2-7; 9 bases align to TRBD2. The CDR3 is 15 residues long. Germline V lookup: CDR1 MNHNS, CDR2 SASEGT. V dropped 2 bases and J dropped 4; count of bases not matched to a gene: 6. The CDR3 is CASSEIAGVQYEQYF. The CDR3 DNA reads as TGTGCCAGCAGTGAAATAGCGGGAGTTCAATACGAGCAGTACTTC.

This clonotype showed up just a few times. The chain joins TRBV7-7 to TRBJ2-5; D is unclear. The germline CDR1 and CDR2 sequences are SSHAT and FNYEAQ (reference sequence). CDR3 length equals 13 residues. The V gene lost 10 bases and the J gene lost 3 bases, with 15 bases spanning the gap. The CDR3 region is CATLPVSEETQYF. The CDR3 DNA is TGTGCCACTCTGCCGGTGTCAGAAGAGACCCAGTACTTC.

This clonotype was seen at least ten times. The chain links TRBV5-1 to TRBJ2-7; D gene uncertain. CDR1 and CDR2 (germline): SGHRS, YFSETQ. Trimming left V 0 bases short and J 5 bases short, with 15 bases between. The CDR3 covers 15 residues. DNA of the CDR3: TGCGCCAGCAGCTTGGATGGGTTCCCTAACAACGAGCAGTACTTC. Its protein is CASSLDGFPNNEQYF.

Turning to this clonotype: A read error is likely, as this CDR3 ends without the conserved phenylalanine or tryptophan. Because the CDR3's place on the DNA is in doubt, the DNA is left out and the CDR3 is given as listed by TCRdb. The chain recombines TRBV19 with TRBJ1-5. CDR1 LNHDA and CDR2 SQIVND come from the germline V gene (reference sequence). The CDR3 length is 14 residues, termini included. The CDR3 is CASSIGQYNQPQHL.

This clonotype was counted ten times or more. The chain has TRBV20-1 and TRBJ2-1; TRBD2 matches at 16 bases. Trimming cost V 4 bases and J 5 bases; bases outside gene matches: 5. This CDR3 has 16 amino acids. Germline V gene sequence: CDR1 DFQATT, CDR2 SNEGSKA (reference sequence). The CDR3 reads CSAITGLAGGHNEQFF. DNA of the CDR3: TGCAGTGCTATAACGGGACTAGCGGGGGGGCACAATGAGCAGTTCTTC.